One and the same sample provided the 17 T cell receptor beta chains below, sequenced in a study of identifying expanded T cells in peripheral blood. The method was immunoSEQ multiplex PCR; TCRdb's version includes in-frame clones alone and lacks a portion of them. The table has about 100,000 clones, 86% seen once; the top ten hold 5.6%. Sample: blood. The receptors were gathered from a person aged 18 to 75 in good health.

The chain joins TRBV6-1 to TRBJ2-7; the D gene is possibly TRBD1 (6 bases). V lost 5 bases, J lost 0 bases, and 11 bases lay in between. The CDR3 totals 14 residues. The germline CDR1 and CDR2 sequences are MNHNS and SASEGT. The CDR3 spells CASSNPRGSYEQYF. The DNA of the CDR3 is TGTGCCAGCAGTAACCCCAGGGGCTCCTACGAGCAGTACTTC.

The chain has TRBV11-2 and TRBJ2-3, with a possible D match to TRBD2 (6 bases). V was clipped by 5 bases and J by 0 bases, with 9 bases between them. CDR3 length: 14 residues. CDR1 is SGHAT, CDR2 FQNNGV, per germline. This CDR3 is CASSRGTSTDTQYF. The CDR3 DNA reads TGTGCCAGCAGCCGGGGGACTAGCACAGATACGCAGTATTTT.

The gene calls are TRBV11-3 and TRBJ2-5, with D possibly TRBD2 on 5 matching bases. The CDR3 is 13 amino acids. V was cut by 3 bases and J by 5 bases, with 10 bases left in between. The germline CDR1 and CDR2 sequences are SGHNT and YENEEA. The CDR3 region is CASSFAGMETQYF. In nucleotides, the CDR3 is TGTGCCAGCAGCTTCGCGGGTATGGAGACCCAGTACTTC.

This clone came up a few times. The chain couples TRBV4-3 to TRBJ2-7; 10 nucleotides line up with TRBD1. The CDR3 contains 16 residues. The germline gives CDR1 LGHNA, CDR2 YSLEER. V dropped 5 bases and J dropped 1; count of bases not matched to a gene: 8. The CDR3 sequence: CASSFSGTGESYEQYF. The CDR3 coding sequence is TGCGCCAGCAGCTTTTCCGGGACAGGGGAATCCTACGAGCAGTACTTC.

This chain's CDR3 is CASSSGLAERQETQYF. CDR3 in DNA: TGCGCCAGCAGCTCTGGACTAGCGGAGCGCCAAGAGACCCAGTACTTC. The chain employs TRBV5-1 and TRBJ2-5, with 10 positions matching TRBD2. CDR3 length: 16 amino acids. The junction had 6 bases not matched to a gene; V was cut back by 3 bases and J by 1 base. The V gene's germline CDR1 is SGHRS and CDR2 YFSETQ.

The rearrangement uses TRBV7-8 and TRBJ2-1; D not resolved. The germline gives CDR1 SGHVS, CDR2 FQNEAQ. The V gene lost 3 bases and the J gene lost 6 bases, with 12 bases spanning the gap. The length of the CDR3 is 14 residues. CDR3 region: CASSFLGSVNEQFF. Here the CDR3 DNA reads TGTGCCAGCAGCTTTTTAGGTTCGGTCAATGAGCAGTTCTTC. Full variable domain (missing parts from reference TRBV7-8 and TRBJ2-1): GAGVSQSPRYKVAKRGQDVALRCDPISGHVSLFWYQQALGQGPEFLTYFQNEAQLDKSGLPSDRFFAERPEGSVSTLKIQRTQQEDSAVYLCASSFLGSVNEQFFGPGTRLTVL.

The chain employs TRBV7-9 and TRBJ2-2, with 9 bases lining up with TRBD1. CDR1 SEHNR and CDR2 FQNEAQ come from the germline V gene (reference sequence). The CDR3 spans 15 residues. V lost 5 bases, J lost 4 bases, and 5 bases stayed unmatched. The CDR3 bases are TGTGCCAGCAGCCCACGACAGGGGGTCACCGGGGAGCTGTTTTTT. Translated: CASSPRQGVTGELFF.

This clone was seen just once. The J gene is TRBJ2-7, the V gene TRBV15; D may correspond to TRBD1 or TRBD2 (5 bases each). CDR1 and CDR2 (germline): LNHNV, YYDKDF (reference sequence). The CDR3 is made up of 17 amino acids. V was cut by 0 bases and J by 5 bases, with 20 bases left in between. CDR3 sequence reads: CATSRDGGGGPRDEQYF. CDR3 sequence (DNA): TGTGCCACCAGCAGAGATGGTGGAGGCGGGCCCAGGGACGAGCAGTACTTC.

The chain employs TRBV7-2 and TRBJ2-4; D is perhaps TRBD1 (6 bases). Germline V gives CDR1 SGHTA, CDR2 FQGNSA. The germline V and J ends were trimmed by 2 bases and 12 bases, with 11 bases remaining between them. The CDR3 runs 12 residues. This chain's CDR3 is CASSLSDRDQYF. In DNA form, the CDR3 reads TGTGCCAGCAGCTTATCGGACAGAGATCAGTACTTC.

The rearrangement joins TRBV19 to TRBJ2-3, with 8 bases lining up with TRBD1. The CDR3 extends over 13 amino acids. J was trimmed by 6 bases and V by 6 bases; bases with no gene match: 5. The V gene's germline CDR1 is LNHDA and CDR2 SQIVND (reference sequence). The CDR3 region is CASRVTGVDTQYF. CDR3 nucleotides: TGTGCCAGTAGAGTGACAGGGGTTGATACGCAGTATTTT.

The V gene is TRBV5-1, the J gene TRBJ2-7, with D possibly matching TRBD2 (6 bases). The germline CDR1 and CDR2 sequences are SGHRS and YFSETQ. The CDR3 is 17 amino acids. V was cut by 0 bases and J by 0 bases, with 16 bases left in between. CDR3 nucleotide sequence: TGCGCCAGCAGCTTGGGTGGCGGGGTATTGGGCTCCTACGAGCAGTACTTC. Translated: CASSLGGGVLGSYEQYF.

The DNA of the CDR3 is TGTGCCAGCAGCTTGGAATCGGGGTCAGATACGCAGTATTTT. The encoded protein is CASSLESGSDTQYF. V usage is TRBV5-4 and J usage is TRBJ2-3, with D possibly matching TRBD2 (5 bases). V was shortened by 0 bases and J by 4 bases, with 9 bases between the two germline ends. This CDR3 spans 14 amino acids. Per the germline V gene, CDR1 is SGHNT and CDR2 is YYREEE (reference sequence).

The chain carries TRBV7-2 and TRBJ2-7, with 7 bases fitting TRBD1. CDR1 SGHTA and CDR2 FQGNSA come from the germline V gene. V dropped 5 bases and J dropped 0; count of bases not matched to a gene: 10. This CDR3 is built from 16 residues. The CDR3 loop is CASSQDRVDLSYEQYF. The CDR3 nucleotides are TGTGCCAGCAGCCAAGACAGGGTTGACCTCTCCTACGAGCAGTACTTC.

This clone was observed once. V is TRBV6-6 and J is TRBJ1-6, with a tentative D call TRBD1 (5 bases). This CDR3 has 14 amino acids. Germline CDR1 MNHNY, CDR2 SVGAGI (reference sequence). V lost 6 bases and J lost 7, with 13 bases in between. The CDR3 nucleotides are TGTGCCAGCAGGATGGCCACAGGAAATTCACCCCTCCACTTT. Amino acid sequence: CASRMATGNSPLHF.

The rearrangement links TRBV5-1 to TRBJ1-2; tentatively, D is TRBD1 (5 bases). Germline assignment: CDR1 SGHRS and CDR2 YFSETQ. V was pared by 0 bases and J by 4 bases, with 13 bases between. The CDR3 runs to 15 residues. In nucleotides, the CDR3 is TGCGCCAGCAGCTTGGGTACAGGCGTGGGCTATGGCTACACCTTC. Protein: CASSLGTGVGYGYTF.

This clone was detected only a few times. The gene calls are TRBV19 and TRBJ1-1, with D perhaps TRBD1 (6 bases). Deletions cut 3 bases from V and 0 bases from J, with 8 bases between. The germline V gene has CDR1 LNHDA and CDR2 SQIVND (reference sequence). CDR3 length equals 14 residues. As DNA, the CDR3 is TGTGCCAGTAGTATCACAGGGATGAACACTGAAGCTTTCTTT. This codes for CASSITGMNTEAFF.

The CDR3 is CASRGQGGGYYEQYF. The CDR3 DNA reads as TGTGCCAGCAGGGGACAGGGAGGGGGGTACTACGAGCAGTACTTC. The rearrangement uses TRBV5-6 and TRBJ2-7, with TRBD1 matching over 9 bases. This CDR3 spans 15 amino acids. Looked up from germline, CDR1 is SGHDT and CDR2 is YYEEEE. The ends lost 5 bases at V and 3 bases at J; junction bases unmatched: 9.